Shown below are 24 T cell receptor beta chains from a single sample sequenced in a study of post-analysis software for immune sequencing data. Study findings and constraints: Four to six TRBV segments, including TRBV5-6, TRBV5-1 and TRBV20-1, were more frequent in patients than controls.

Their recognized antigens are unknown. cDNA libraries of TCR beta carried unique molecular identifiers. A single record per CDR3 protein comes from TCRdb applying MiXCR to the PCR reads. The repertoire includes hundreds of thousands of distinct CDR3 sequences, approximately 59% of them detected once, and about 11% sits in the top ten. The material sequenced was blood. The receptors originated from a girl aged 2-15 years with multiple sclerosis.

The V call is TRBV5-1, the J call TRBJ1-4; TRBD1 might be the D (6 bases). The V and J ends lost 4 bases and 2 bases respectively, with 9 bases between them. Per the germline V gene, CDR1 is SGHRS and CDR2 is YFSETQ. The CDR3 totals 14 residues. CDR3 in amino acids: CASSGQGTNEKLFF. The CDR3 nucleotides read TGCGCCAGCAGCGGGCAGGGGACTAATGAAAAACTGTTTTTT.

This chain connects TRBV5-5 to TRBJ1-2; no clear D gene. Between the trimmed V and J ends, which lost 0 bases and 5 bases, there was a span of 11 bases. This CDR3 is built from 14 residues. The V gene's germline CDR1 is SGHKS and CDR2 YYEKEE (reference sequence). The chain's CDR3 is CASSLEVGQYGYTF. Here the CDR3 DNA reads TGTGCCAGCAGCTTGGAGGTTGGGCAGTATGGCTACACCTTC.

This clonotype appeared a few times. The chain has TRBV10-3 and TRBJ2-5; tentative D call: TRBD1 (5 bases). This CDR3 is built from 13 residues. V was cut by 2 bases and J by 5 bases, with 9 bases left in between. CDR1 is ENHRY and CDR2 is SYGVKD in the germline V gene. CDR3 protein: CAISERGAETQYF. The CDR3 DNA reads TGTGCCATCAGTGAGAGGGGCGCGGAGACCCAGTACTTC.

This clonotype was detected a few times. The chain joins TRBV6-2 or TRBV6-3 to TRBJ1-1; D not certain. This CDR3 has 15 residues. V was trimmed by 5 bases and J by 1 base, leaving 14 bases between them. CDR1 is MNHEY and CDR2 is SVGEGT in the germline V gene. The CDR3 coding sequence is TGTGCCAGCAGTCTCCGGTCGCAATGGAACACTGAAGCTTTCTTT. Protein product: CASSLRSQWNTEAFF.

This rearrangement joins TRBV11-2 to TRBJ2-7; D assignment may be TRBD1 or TRBD2 (5 bases each). The assigned J gene may be wrong: the sequence end matches TRBJ2-5 better. CDR1 is SGHAT and CDR2 is FQNNGV in the germline V gene. The length of the CDR3 is 16 residues. The CDR3 is CASSLTTGRLQETQYF. The CDR3 DNA follows: TGTGCCAGCAGCTTAACTACGGGACGACTACAAGAGACCCAGTACTTC.

This clonotype was recorded a few times. This chain connects TRBV27 to TRBJ2-7; TRBD1 matches at 8 bases. The CDR3 spans 15 residues. Germline V gives CDR1 MNHEY, CDR2 SMNVEV (reference sequence). The trim removed 6 bases at V and 0 bases at J, leaving 7 bases unmatched. The CDR3 loop reads CASSWTGLSSYEQYF. DNA for the CDR3: TGTGCCAGCAGCTGGACAGGGCTGAGCTCCTACGAGCAGTACTTC.

CDR3 coding DNA: TGTGCCAGCAGCTCGTGGGGTGGAGGGACAAATGAGCAGTTCTTC. Protein sequence: CASSSWGGGTNEQFF. The V and J genes are TRBV7-2 and TRBJ2-1; D might be TRBD1 or TRBD2, each matching 6 bases. This CDR3 contains 15 residues. Trimming removed 4 bases at V and 7 bases at J, with 17 bases between. The germline V gene encodes CDR1 SGHTA and CDR2 FQGNSA.

Only one count was recorded for this clonotype. The rearrangement links TRBV29-1 to TRBJ2-7; D call uncertain. Trimming stripped 4 bases from V and 3 bases from J, with 7 bases between. The CDR3 runs 11 residues. Germline CDR1 reads SQVTM; CDR2 reads ANQGSEA. The CDR3 bases are TGCAGCGTTGTTTTAAACTACGAGCAGTACTTC. It yields the protein CSVVLNYEQYF.

Details on this clonotype: Mismatch with germline at one junction end may stem from a read error. The chain links TRBV5-1 to TRBJ2-5; 12 bases line up with TRBD1. The CDR3 is 15 residues long. The germline V gene has CDR1 SGHRS and CDR2 YFSETQ. Written as DNA, the CDR3 is TGCGCCAGCAGTTTGGGACAGGGGGCATCTCTGCAGCAGTACTTC. It is translated as CASSLGQGASLQQYF. Filled out from reference TRBV5-1 and TRBJ2-5, the complete variable domain reads KAGVTQTPRYLIKTRGQQVTLSCSPISGHRSVSWYQQTPGQGLQFLFEYFSETQRNKGNFPGRFSGRQFSNSRSEMNVSTLELGDSALYLCASSLGQGASLQQYFGPGTRLLVL.

The chain has TRBV13 and TRBJ2-7; tentatively, D is TRBD1 (5 bases). From germline, CDR1 is PRHDT and CDR2 FYEKMQ (reference sequence). CDR3 length equals 14 residues. V lost 3 bases, J lost 3 bases, and 12 bases lay in between. DNA for the CDR3: TGTGCCAGCAGCTTCGCAGGGAAACTCTACGAGCAGTACTTC. It encodes CASSFAGKLYEQYF. The variable domain in full, with the rest retrieved from reference TRBV13 and TRBJ2-7, is AAGVIQSPRHLIKEKRETATLKCYPIPRHDTVYWYQQGPGQDPQFLISFYEKMQSDKGSIPDRFSAQQFSDYHSELNMSSLELGDSALYFCASSFAGKLYEQYFGPGTRLTVT.

With respect to this clonotype: The junction and the germline gene differ at one end; a read error may be behind it. The V and J genes are TRBV5-1 and TRBJ1-2; unclear D gene. Germline V gene sequence: CDR1 SGHRS, CDR2 YFSETQ. This CDR3 comprises 14 residues. The CDR3, as DNA: TGCGCCAGCAGCTTGGCCCCAGACAACTATGGCTGCACCTTC. It codes for CASSLAPDNYGCTF. The variable domain in full, completed from reference TRBV5-1 and TRBJ1-2, reads KAGVTQTPRYLIKTRGQQVTLSCSPISGHRSVSWYQQTPGQGLQFLFEYFSETQRNKGNFPGRFSGRQFSNSRSEMNVSTLELGDSALYLCASSLAPDNYGCTFGSGTRLTVV.

This chain links TRBV2 with TRBJ1-2, with 12 bases lining up with TRBD1. The length of the CDR3 is 14 residues. Trimming cost V 6 bases and J 6 bases; bases outside gene matches: 5. From germline, CDR1 is SNHLY and CDR2 FYNNEI. CDR3 loop: CASRGDRGRNGYTF. In nucleotides, the CDR3 is TGTGCCAGCAGGGGGGACAGGGGGCGAAATGGCTACACCTTC. The full variable domain, its missing parts supplied by reference TRBV2 and TRBJ1-2, is EPEVTQTPSHQVTQMGQEVILRCVPISNHLYFYWYRQILGQKVEFLVSFYNNEISEKSEIFDDQFSVERPDGSNFTLKIRSTKLEDSAMYFCASRGDRGRNGYTFGSGTRLTVV.

The chain links TRBV6-2 or TRBV6-3 to TRBJ2-5; D may be TRBD1 or TRBD2 (5 bases each). The CDR3 has 12 amino acids. Germline CDR1 and CDR2: MNHEY and SVGEGT. V was trimmed by 2 bases and J by 11 bases, leaving 12 bases between them. CDR3 amino acids: CASSYGGNRQYF. The CDR3 DNA reads as TGTGCCAGCAGTTACGGGGGAAATCGGCAGTACTTC.

CDR3 bases: TGTGCCAGCAGTTTAGGGGCCTACACCGGGGAGCTGTTTTTT. Amino acid sequence: CASSLGAYTGELFF. V and J are TRBV12-3 or TRBV12-4 and TRBJ2-2; no reliable D call. Trimming shortened V by 1 base and J by 3 bases, and 6 bases separated the two germline ends. The CDR3 contains 14 residues.

This sequence joins TRBV5-5 and TRBJ2-1; the D call may be TRBD1 or TRBD2 (5 bases each). The germline V gene encodes CDR1 SGHKS and CDR2 YYEKEE (reference sequence). The CDR3 spans 13 residues. Trimming removed 9 bases at V and 0 bases at J, with 10 bases between. The CDR3 bases are TGTGCCACCGGGGACCTCTCCTACAATGAGCAGTTCTTC. Its protein product is CATGDLSYNEQFF.

The V and J genes are TRBV4-3 and TRBJ2-3; 10 bases are shared with TRBD2. This CDR3 spans 18 amino acids. V lost 2 bases and J lost 0; bases outside the gene matches: 8. Germline CDR1 reads LGHNA; CDR2 reads YSLEER. The CDR3 nucleotides are TGCGCCAGCAGCCAACTAGCGGGGGCCCTCTCTAGCACAGATACGCAGTATTTT. The encoded protein is CASSQLAGALSSTDTQYF.

The chain couples TRBV6-5 to TRBJ1-1; perhaps TRBD1 as D (5 bases). The V gene's germline CDR1 is MNHEY and CDR2 SVGAGI. The germline V and J ends were trimmed by 11 bases and 4 bases, with 11 bases remaining between them. CDR3 size: 11 residues. The DNA of the CDR3 is TGTGCCGCGGGACCGGGCACTGAAGCTTTCTTT. The encoded protein is CAAGPGTEAFF.

This chain uses TRBV7-8 with TRBJ2-1, with TRBD1 identical over 8 bases. Germline CDR1 reads SGHVS; CDR2 reads FQNEAQ. The V and J ends lost 5 bases and 3 bases, in that order; junction bases with no gene match: 6. The CDR3 contains 15 residues. CDR3 nucleotide sequence: TGTGCCAGCAGCAATTCCGGGACAGGCTACAATGAGCAGTTCTTC. Translation: CASSNSGTGYNEQFF.

The rearrangement links TRBV24-1 to TRBJ2-1; the D is unclear. Trimming shortened V by 5 bases and J by 10 bases, and 11 bases separated the two germline ends. The CDR3 sequence is 12 residues long. Germline CDR1 is KGHDR and CDR2 is SFDVKD. DNA for the CDR3: TGTGCCACCAGTGGTTTAAAGGAGGAGCAGTTCTTC. It encodes CATSGLKEEQFF.

J is TRBJ1-1 and V is TRBV7-2; 9 bases fit TRBD1. The germline V gene encodes CDR1 SGHTA and CDR2 FQGNSA. V shed 5 bases, J shed 4 bases, and the junction held 8 bases outside the gene matches. The CDR3 has 15 residues. In DNA form, the CDR3 reads TGTGCCAGCAGCCTAAGACAGGGGGACGTCACTGAAGCTTTCTTT. The encoded protein is CASSLRQGDVTEAFF.

The rearrangement joins TRBV18 to TRBJ2-3; a possible D gene is TRBD1 (6 bases). V lost 3 bases, J lost 3 bases, and 16 bases lay in between. This CDR3 has 16 amino acids. The germline V gene encodes CDR1 KGHSH and CDR2 LQKENI. Here the CDR3 DNA reads TGTGCCAGCTCACCTTCCACAGGGTTGAGTACAGATACGCAGTATTTT. Its translation is CASSPSTGLSTDTQYF. The full variable domain, in which reference TRBV18 and TRBJ2-3 provide the parts outside the CDR3, is NAGVMQNPRHLVRRRGQEARLRCSPMKGHSHVYWYRQLPEEGLKFMVYLQKENIIDESGMPKERFSAEFPKEGPSILRIQQVVRGDSAAYFCASSPSTGLSTDTQYFGPGTRLTVL.

This clonotype appeared once. This sequence joins TRBV29-1 and TRBJ1-2; unclear D gene. The germline CDR1 and CDR2 sequences are SQVTM and ANQGSEA. Trimming pared 6 bases from V and 0 bases from J, leaving 11 bases between. The CDR3 covers 13 residues. As DNA, the CDR3 is TGCAGCGTGAACAGCCCACCTAACTATGGCTACACCTTC. Residues: CSVNSPPNYGYTF.

This clonotype was seen only a few times. The DNA of the CDR3 is TGTGCCAGCAGCTTGAAGGGGGGCTACGAGCAGTACTTC. As protein: CASSLKGGYEQYF. J is TRBJ2-7 and V is TRBV13; D possibly matches TRBD1 or TRBD2 (6 bases each). V shed 3 bases and J shed 3 bases, with 9 bases lying between them. Germline-derived CDR1 and CDR2 are PRHDT and FYEKMQ (reference sequence). CDR3 length: 13 residues.

The rearrangement uses TRBV3-1 and TRBJ2-5; D unclear. The CDR3 has 14 amino acids. V shed 2 bases and J shed 4 bases, with 11 bases lying between them. The V gene's germline CDR1 is LGHDT and CDR2 YNNKEL (reference sequence). This chain's CDR3 is CASSQLSTAETQYF. The CDR3 region has the DNA TGTGCCAGCAGCCAACTTTCCACGGCAGAGACCCAGTACTTC.